One T cell receptor (beta chain) is described in this entry. This sample was included in a study of T cell changes during pregnancy in multiple sclerosis. The table came from immunoSEQ multiplex PCR; TCRdb's copy has only in-frame clones and leaves some out. Of just over 65,000 clones listed, roughly nine tenths are singletons. The sample consisted of peripheral blood, taken in the second trimester of pregnancy. This TCR derives from a female donor with multiple sclerosis, enrolled in a pregnancy study.

The CDR3 nucleotides are TGTGCCAGCAGTGAAACGGGGAGGGTCGGCTACACCTTC. This sequence encodes CASSETGRVGYTF. This chain joins TRBV2 and TRBJ1-2, with unresolved D. This CDR3 spans 13 amino acids. V lost 2 bases to trimming and J lost 8 bases, with 12 bases between them. Germline lookup yields CDR1 SNHLY and CDR2 FYNNEI.